This T cell receptor beta chain was recorded in a study of cytomegalovirus exposure and HLA in healthy donors. PCR primers comprised 60 Vbeta and 13 Jbeta primers. TCRdb keeps only in-frame clones here, not all; method: immunoSEQ multiplex PCR. The sample holds 110,000 to 150,000 clones, roughly 70% seen once. This clonotype originated in a man aged 55-75 years in good health and CMV-seronegative. The sample consisted of PBMCs.

As DNA, the CDR3 is TGTGCCAGCAGTGAAGAGGGGGCCAGGGCACGAGGCTACACCTTC. The encoded protein is CASSEEGARARGYTF. The chain combines TRBV6-1 with TRBJ1-2; 7 positions agree with TRBD1. CDR3 size: 15 residues. V dropped 1 base and J dropped 8; count of bases not matched to a gene: 10. CDR1 is MNHNS, CDR2 SASEGT, per germline.